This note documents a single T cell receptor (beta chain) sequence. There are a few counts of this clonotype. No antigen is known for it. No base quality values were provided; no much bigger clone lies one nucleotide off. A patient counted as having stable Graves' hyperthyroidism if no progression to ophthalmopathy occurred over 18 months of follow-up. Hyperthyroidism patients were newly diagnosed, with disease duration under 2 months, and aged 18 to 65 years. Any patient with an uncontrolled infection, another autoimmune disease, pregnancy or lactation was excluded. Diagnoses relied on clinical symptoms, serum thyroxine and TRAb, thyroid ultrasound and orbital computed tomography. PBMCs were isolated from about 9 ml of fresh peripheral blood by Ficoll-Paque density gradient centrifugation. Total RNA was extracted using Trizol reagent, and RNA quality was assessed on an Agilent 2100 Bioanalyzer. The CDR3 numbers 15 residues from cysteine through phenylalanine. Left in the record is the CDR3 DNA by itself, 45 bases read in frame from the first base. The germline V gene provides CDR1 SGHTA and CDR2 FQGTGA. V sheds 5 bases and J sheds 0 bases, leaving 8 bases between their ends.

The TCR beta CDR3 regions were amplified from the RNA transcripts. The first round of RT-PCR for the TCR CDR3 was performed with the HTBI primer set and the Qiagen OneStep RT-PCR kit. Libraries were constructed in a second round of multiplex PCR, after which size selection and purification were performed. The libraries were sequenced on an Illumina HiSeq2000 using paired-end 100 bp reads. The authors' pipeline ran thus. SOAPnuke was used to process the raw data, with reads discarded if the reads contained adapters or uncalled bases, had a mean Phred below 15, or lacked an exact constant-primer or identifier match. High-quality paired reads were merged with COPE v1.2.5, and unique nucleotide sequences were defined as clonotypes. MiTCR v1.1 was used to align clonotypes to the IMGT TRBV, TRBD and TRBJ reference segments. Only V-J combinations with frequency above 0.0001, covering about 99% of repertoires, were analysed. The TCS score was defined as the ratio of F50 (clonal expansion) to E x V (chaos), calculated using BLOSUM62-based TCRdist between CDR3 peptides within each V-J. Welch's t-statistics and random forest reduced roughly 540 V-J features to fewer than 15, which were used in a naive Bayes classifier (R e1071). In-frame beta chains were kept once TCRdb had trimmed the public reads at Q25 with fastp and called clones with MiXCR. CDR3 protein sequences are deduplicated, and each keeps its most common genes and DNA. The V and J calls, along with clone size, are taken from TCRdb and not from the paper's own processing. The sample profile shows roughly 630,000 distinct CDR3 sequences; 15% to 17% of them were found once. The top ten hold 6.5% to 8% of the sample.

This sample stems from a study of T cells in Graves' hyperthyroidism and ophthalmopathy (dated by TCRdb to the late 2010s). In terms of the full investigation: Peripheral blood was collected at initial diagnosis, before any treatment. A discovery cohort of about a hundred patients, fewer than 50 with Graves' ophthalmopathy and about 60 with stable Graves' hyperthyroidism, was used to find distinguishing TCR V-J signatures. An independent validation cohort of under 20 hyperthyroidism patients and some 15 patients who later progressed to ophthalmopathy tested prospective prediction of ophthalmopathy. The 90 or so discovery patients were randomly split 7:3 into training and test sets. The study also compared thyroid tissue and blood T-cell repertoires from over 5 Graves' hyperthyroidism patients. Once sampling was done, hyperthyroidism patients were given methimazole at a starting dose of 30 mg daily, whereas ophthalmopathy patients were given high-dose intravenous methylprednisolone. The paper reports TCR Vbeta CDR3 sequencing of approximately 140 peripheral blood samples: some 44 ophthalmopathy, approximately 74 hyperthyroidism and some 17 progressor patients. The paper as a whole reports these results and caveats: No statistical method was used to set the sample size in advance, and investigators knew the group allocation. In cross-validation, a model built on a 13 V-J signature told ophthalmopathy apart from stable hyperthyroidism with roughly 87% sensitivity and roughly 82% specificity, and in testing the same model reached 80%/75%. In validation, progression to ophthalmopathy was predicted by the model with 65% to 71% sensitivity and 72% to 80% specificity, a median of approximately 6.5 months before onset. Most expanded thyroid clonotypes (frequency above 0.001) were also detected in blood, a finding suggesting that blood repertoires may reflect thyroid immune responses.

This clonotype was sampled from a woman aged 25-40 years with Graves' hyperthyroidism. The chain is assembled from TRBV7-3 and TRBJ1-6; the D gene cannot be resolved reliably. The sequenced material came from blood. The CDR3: CASSRLSSYNSPLHF. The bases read TGTGCCAGCAGCCGACTAAGCTCCTATAATTCACCCCTCCACTTT.